The 19 T cell receptor beta chains below all came from one sample that was sequenced in a study of identical twins' blood T cells. TCRdb re-analysed the 5' RACE reads in MiXCR, keeping a single row per CDR3 protein. The table has 350,000 to 400,000 distinct CDR3 sequences, more than 25% seen once. Sequencing was carried out using PBMCs. These receptor sequences come from a woman between 18 and 50 years old in good health.

The sample holds a few counts of this clonotype. The chain combines TRBV7-9 with TRBJ1-5; 9 bases are a match to TRBD1. The CDR3 totals 13 residues. CDR1 SEHNR and CDR2 FQNEAQ come from the germline V gene (reference sequence). V dropped 5 bases and J dropped 9; count of bases not matched to a gene: 5. CDR3 in DNA: TGTGCCAGCAGCCTGGGACAGGGTGGGCCCCAGCATTTT. Its translation: CASSLGQGGPQHF.

This clonotype occurred a few times. This chain uses TRBV18 with TRBJ2-3, with 8 bases that match TRBD2. Per germline, CDR1 KGHSH and CDR2 LQKENI. J gave up 11 bases and V 4 bases, and 17 bases lay outside the gene matches. This CDR3 region has 16 residues. This chain's CDR3 is CASSLKEAGDAGRQYF. The CDR3, as DNA: TGTGCCAGCTCACTAAAAGAAGCGGGAGACGCTGGAAGGCAGTATTTT.

Note on this clonotype: This may be a read error, as it is one base from a much larger clone. V gene TRBV7-8 combines with J gene TRBJ1-2; D remains ambiguous. This CDR3 is built from 11 residues. Germline V gene lookup returns CDR1 SGHVS and CDR2 FQNEAQ. CDR3 amino acids: CASSLDYDYTF. CDR3 sequence (DNA): TGTGCCAGCAGCTTAGACTATGACTACACCTTC. Full variable domain (outside the CDR3, taken from reference TRBV7-8 and TRBJ1-2): GAGVSQSPRYKVAKRGQDVALRCDPISGHVSLFWYQQALGQGPEFLTYFQNEAQLDKSGLPSDRFFAERPEGSVSTLKIQRTQQEDSAVYLCASSLDYDYTFGSGTRLTVV.

The genes are TRBV7-2 and TRBJ1-1; 10 bases line up with TRBD1. Germline V gene sequence: CDR1 SGHTA, CDR2 FQGNSA. V was clipped by 5 bases and J by 3 bases; unmatched bases: 12. The CDR3 is 17 residues long. The CDR3 DNA is TGTGCCAGCAGCGGTTTCGGGACAGGGGAGGTGGACACTGAAGCTTTCTTT. Its translation is CASSGFGTGEVDTEAFF.

This chain links TRBV20-1 with TRBJ2-1, with D possibly matching TRBD2 (6 bases). CDR3 length equals 16 residues. Trimming stripped 3 bases from V and 4 bases from J, with 19 bases between. Germline assignment: CDR1 DFQATT and CDR2 SNEGSKA (reference sequence). As DNA, the CDR3 is TGCAGTGCTAGGCCGGTTAGCGGACCCAATTACAATGAGCAGTTCTTC. The encoded protein is CSARPVSGPNYNEQFF.

V and J are TRBV7-6 and TRBJ2-1; D unclear. Trimming shortened V by 3 bases and J by 9 bases, and 15 bases separated the two germline ends. Germline CDR1 SGHVS, CDR2 FNYEAQ. This CDR3 comprises 14 residues. CDR3 region: CASSFFPDESEQFF. The CDR3 nucleotides are TGTGCCAGCAGCTTTTTCCCCGACGAGAGTGAGCAGTTCTTC.

Comments on this clonotype: Since a much larger clone is just one base distant, this may be a read error. This chain links TRBV4-3 with TRBJ2-1; D perhaps matches TRBD2 (5 bases). Germline V gene lookup returns CDR1 LGHNA and CDR2 YSLEER. The CDR3 is made up of 16 amino acids. The germline V and J ends were trimmed by 0 bases and 0 bases, with 9 bases remaining between them. In DNA, the CDR3 is TGCGCCAGCAGCCAAGATTGGGAGAGCTCCTACAATGAGCAGTTCTTC. Amino acid sequence: CASSQDWESSYNEQFF.

This clonotype was counted at least ten times. The chain combines TRBV12-5 with TRBJ1-5; D is ambiguous. CDR1 and CDR2 from the germline V gene are LGHNT and FRNRAP. With 0 bases removed from V and 6 bases from J, the gap between germline ends came to 6 bases. The CDR3 is 13 amino acids. The CDR3 region is CASGLVIGQPQHF. As DNA, the CDR3 is TGTGCTAGTGGTTTGGTAATCGGTCAGCCCCAGCATTTT.

This clonotype was seen at least ten times. The chain recombines TRBV12-3 or TRBV12-4 with TRBJ1-4; 7 nucleotides line up with TRBD1. The CDR3 loop spans 13 amino acids. V was clipped by 5 bases and J by 8 bases; unmatched bases: 5. The DNA of the CDR3 is TGTGCCAGCAGTCCCCGGGACAGAGAAAAACTGTTTTTT. Its translation: CASSPRDREKLFF.

This clonotype has a handful of counts. The V gene is TRBV5-4, the J gene TRBJ1-4; 8 bases agree with TRBD1. Losses at the gene ends were 4 bases for V and 0 bases for J; bases not matched to a gene: 8. Germline V lookup: CDR1 SGHNT, CDR2 YYREEE (reference sequence). The CDR3 extends over 17 amino acids. CDR3 protein: CASSLKTGAATNEKLFF. CDR3 in DNA: TGTGCCAGCAGCCTAAAGACAGGGGCTGCAACTAATGAAAAACTGTTTTTT.

This clonotype was counted only a few times. The chain carries TRBV11-2 and TRBJ2-1, with D perhaps matching TRBD2 (6 bases). The germline CDR1 and CDR2 sequences are SGHAT and FQNNGV. Trimming took off 1 base at V and 6 bases at J, with 13 bases between the two ends. There are 15 residues in the CDR3. In DNA form, the CDR3 reads TGTGCCAGCAGCTTAGTCGGGAGCCATAGCAATGAGCAGTTCTTC. This encodes CASSLVGSHSNEQFF.

Concerning this clonotype: The conserved phenylalanine or tryptophan normally closing the CDR3 is absent here, so this likely arose from a read error. The CDR3 DNA sequence: TGCGCCAGCATTTCCCCGGGCCACCTCTACGAGCAGTACTCC. It yields the protein CASISPGHLYEQYS. This chain connects TRBV10-2 to TRBJ2-7; no firm D call. This CDR3 spans 14 amino acids. Trimming left V 7 bases short and J 3 bases short, with 16 bases between. Germline V gene sequence: CDR1 WSHSY, CDR2 SAAADI.

The chain employs TRBV3-1 and TRBJ1-3, with TRBD1 as a possible D gene (5 bases). This CDR3 comprises 15 residues. In germline, CDR1 is LGHDT, CDR2 YNNKEL (reference sequence). V shed 4 bases and J shed 2 bases, with 12 bases lying between them. The DNA for the CDR3 is TGTGCCAGCAGCCCCCCAGGGTATGCTGGAAACACCATATATTTT. This codes for CASSPPGYAGNTIYF. The variable domain in full, completed from reference TRBV3-1 and TRBJ1-3, reads DTAVSQTPKYLVTQMGNDKSIKCEQNLGHDTMYWYKQDSKKFLKIMFSYNNKELIINETVPNRFSPKSPDKAHLNLHINSLELGDSAVYFCASSPPGYAGNTIYFGEGSWLTVV.

Notes on this clonotype: At one of its ends the junction is not consistent with the germline gene, which may arise from a read error. This chain links TRBV6-2 or TRBV6-3 with TRBJ1-6; no clear D gene. This CDR3 has 13 amino acids. Germline V gives CDR1 MNHEY, CDR2 SVGEGT. For the CDR3, the DNA is TGCGCCAGCAGTTACTCGACGGGCTCACCCCTCCACTTT. Translation: CASSYSTGSPLHF.

This clonotype came up a few times. The chain is built from TRBV7-8 and TRBJ1-1; D is ambiguous. The CDR3 consists of 14 residues. Germline V lookup: CDR1 SGHVS, CDR2 FQNEAQ. Trimming left V 10 bases short and J 0 bases short, with 15 bases between. The CDR3 DNA sequence: TGTGCCACCCACAGCGGGATTATGAACACTGAAGCTTTCTTT. It is translated as CATHSGIMNTEAFF.

The V call is TRBV7-9, the J call TRBJ2-7; D possibly corresponds to TRBD1 (6 bases). The CDR3 length is 12 residues. Germline V gene sequence: CDR1 SEHNR, CDR2 FQNEAQ (reference sequence). The V end was cut by 6 bases, the J end by 4 bases, with 10 bases between. The CDR3 loop reads CASSDDRYEQYF. The CDR3 bases are TGTGCCAGCAGTGATGACAGGTACGAGCAGTACTTC.

Note on this clonotype: A junction end diverges from the germline sequence, so it may reflect a read error. The gene calls are TRBV7-8 and TRBJ1-5; possibly TRBD1 for D (6 bases). The germline V gene has CDR1 SGHVS and CDR2 FQNEAQ. This CDR3 spans 16 amino acids. The CDR3 sequence: CASSLGGGGSNQPQHF. CDR3 sequence (DNA): TGTGCCAGCAGTTTAGGCGGGGGCGGGAGCAATCAGCCCCAGCATTTT.

This clonotype was counted many times. This chain joins TRBV29-1 and TRBJ1-2; no clear D. Germline V lookup: CDR1 SQVTM, CDR2 ANQGSEA. The CDR3 is 15 amino acids. Trimming removed 4 bases from V and 0 bases from J, with 15 bases in between. The CDR3 sequence: CSVASRQVANYGYTF. The DNA for the CDR3 is TGCAGCGTTGCCTCGCGGCAGGTAGCTAACTATGGCTACACCTTC.

The chain uses TRBV20-1 and TRBJ2-4, with D unresolved. The CDR3 is made up of 13 amino acids. The germline CDR1 and CDR2 sequences are DFQATT and SNEGSKA (reference sequence). Trimming left V 2 bases short and J 9 bases short, with 14 bases between. CDR3 in DNA: TGCAGTGCTAGATTCCAGTCCGATGGCATTCAGTACTTC. It is translated as CSARFQSDGIQYF.